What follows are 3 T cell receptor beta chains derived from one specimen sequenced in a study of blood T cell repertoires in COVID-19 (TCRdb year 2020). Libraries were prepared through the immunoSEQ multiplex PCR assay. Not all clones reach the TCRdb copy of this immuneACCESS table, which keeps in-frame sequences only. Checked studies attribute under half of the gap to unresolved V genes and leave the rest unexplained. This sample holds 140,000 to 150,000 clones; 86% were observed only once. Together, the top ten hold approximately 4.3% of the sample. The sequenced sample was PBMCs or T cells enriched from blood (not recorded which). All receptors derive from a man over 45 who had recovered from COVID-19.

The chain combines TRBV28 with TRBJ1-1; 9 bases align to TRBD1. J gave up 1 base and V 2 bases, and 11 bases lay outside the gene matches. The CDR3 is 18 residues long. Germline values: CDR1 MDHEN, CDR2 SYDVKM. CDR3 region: CASSLILLAGQGNTEAFF. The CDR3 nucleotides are TGTGCCAGCAGTTTAATTCTTCTCGCGGGACAGGGGAACACTGAAGCTTTCTTT.

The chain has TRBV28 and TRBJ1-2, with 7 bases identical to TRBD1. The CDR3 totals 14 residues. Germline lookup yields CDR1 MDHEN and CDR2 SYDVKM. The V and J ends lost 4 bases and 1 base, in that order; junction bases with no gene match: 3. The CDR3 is CASSWGQINYGYTF. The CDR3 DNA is TGTGCCAGCAGTTGGGGACAGATTAACTATGGCTACACCTTC.

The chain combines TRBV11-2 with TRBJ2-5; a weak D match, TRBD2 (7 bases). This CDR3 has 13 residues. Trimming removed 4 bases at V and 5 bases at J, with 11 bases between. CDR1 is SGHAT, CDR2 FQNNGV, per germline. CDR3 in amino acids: CASSSAGHETQYF. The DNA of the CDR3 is TGTGCCAGCAGCTCAGCGGGACACGAGACCCAGTACTTC.